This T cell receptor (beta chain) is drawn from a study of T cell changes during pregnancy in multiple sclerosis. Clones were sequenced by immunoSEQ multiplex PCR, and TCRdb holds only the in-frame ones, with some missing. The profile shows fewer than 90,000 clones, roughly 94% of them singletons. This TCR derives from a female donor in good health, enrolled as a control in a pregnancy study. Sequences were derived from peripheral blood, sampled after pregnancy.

The CDR3 nucleotides read TGTGCCAGTAAACTTTTGGCGGGGACTAGCGGCTACAATGAGCAGTTCTTC. It is translated as CASKLLAGTSGYNEQFF. The chain uses TRBV19 and TRBJ2-1, with TRBD2 matching over 11 bases. This CDR3 contains 17 residues. J gave up 3 bases and V 7 bases, and 11 bases lay outside the gene matches. Per germline, CDR1 LNHDA and CDR2 SQIVND (reference sequence).